This entry describes one T cell receptor (beta chain). This clone's antigen is unknown. No much larger clonotype is one base removed from it; base qualities were not supplied. The sample originates from a study of T cell repertoires in cytomegalovirus infection (dated by TCRdb to the late 2010s). A note on the overall study: The HLA type of each donor mattered for the analysis, because public TCR beta signatures pointed to carriage of CMV infection along with the matching HLA type. What the research found in general, with its limitations: In both this cohort and an independent approximately 350-donor cohort, the cumulative frequency of public TCR beta family members distinguished carriers of CMV infection plus the relevant HLA type. The ex vivo response was dominated by HLA-C-restricted CMV-specific TCR beta clonotypes, which also provided the single most frequent clonotype in two of eight donors.

V lost 4 bases and J lost 1 base, and the count of bases not matched to a germline gene is 8. Measured from the cysteine to the phenylalanine, the CDR3 is 16 residues long. The sequence is cut down to CDR3 DNA, 48 bases in frame from base 1. CDR1 and CDR2, per the germline V gene, are SGHNT and YENEEA. The sequencing machine was an Illumina HiSeq 1500. TCRdb's own reprocessing of the public reads used fastp at Q25 and MiXCR and kept productive beta chains. Identical CDR3 protein sequences are pooled into one entry, listed with their most common genes and DNA. The sample yields fewer than 200,000 distinct CDR3 sequences; around an eighth were counted once. Roughly 30% of the sample goes to the ten largest clones.

This TCR came from a human donor in good health (CMV status not recorded). Some clones in this sample may be carry-over from other donors' samples. This chain joins TRBV11-3 to TRBJ2-3, and TRBD1 aligns with 7 junction nucleotides. Source material: PBMCs. Here the CDR3 is given as CASSSRQGKGTDTQYF. The DNA is as follows: TGTGCCAGCAGCTCTCGACAGGGTAAAGGCACAGATACGCAGTATTTT.